The 25 T cell receptor beta chains below all came from one sample that was sequenced in a study of radiotherapy plus CTLA-4 blockade in lung cancer. The data were produced by immunoSEQ multiplex PCR, yet TCRdb's version contains in-frame clones alone and is incomplete. The sample holds more than 75,000 clones, 72% seen once. The sequenced sample was peripheral blood, obtained from a patient treated with radiotherapy plus ipilimumab. The receptors here all came from a human donor with non-small cell lung cancer that progressed on radiotherapy plus ipilimumab.

The genes are TRBV11-3 and TRBJ2-7, with D possibly being TRBD1 (6 bases). This CDR3 region has 14 residues. Germline-derived CDR1 and CDR2 are SGHNT and YENEEA. Trimming removed 1 base at V and 3 bases at J, with 10 bases between. The CDR3 loop reads CASSLGGGDYEQYF. CDR3 nucleotide sequence: TGTGCCAGCAGCTTAGGTGGGGGCGACTACGAGCAGTACTTC.

This clone was counted only a few times. The chain employs TRBV2 and TRBJ1-6; D gene ambiguous. The germline V and J ends were trimmed by 1 base and 6 bases, with 7 bases remaining between them. Germline V CDR1 and CDR2: SNHLY, FYNNEI. The CDR3 length is 14 residues. The CDR3 spells CASSEGPFNSPLHF. For the CDR3, the DNA is TGTGCCAGCAGTGAAGGCCCCTTTAATTCACCCCTCCACTTT.

The sample holds one count of this clone. CDR3: CASSLQGRRLFF. Here the CDR3 DNA reads TGTGCCAGCAGCTTACAAGGGAGGAGGCTGTTTTTT. The chain combines TRBV11-2 with TRBJ1-4; D is uncertain. This CDR3 has 12 amino acids. Germline V gene data show CDR1 as SGHAT and CDR2 as FQNNGV. The V end lost 2 bases, the J end lost 14 bases, and 12 bases lay between the germline ends. The full variable domain, its missing parts supplied by reference TRBV11-2 and TRBJ1-4, is EAGVAQSPRYKIIEKRQSVAFWCNPISGHATLYWYQQILGQGPKLLIQFQNNGVVDDSQLPKDRFSAERLKGVDSTLKIQPAKLEDSAVYLCASSLQGRRLFFGSGTQLSVL.

This clone was observed a few times. The genes are TRBV5-5 and TRBJ1-2; maybe TRBD1 (5 bases). V was shortened by 3 bases and J by 4 bases, with 16 bases between the two germline ends. The CDR3 has 15 residues. Germline V gene lookup returns CDR1 SGHKS and CDR2 YYEKEE (reference sequence). For the CDR3, the DNA is TGTGCCAGCAGCTGGGCCGAGGGGACGGTCTATGGCTACACCTTC. It specifies CASSWAEGTVYGYTF. Using reference TRBV5-5 and TRBJ1-2 for the parts outside the CDR3, the full variable domain is DAGVTQSPTHLIKTRGQQVTLRCSPISGHKSVSWYQQVLGQGPQFIFQYYEKEERGRGNFPDRFSARQFPNYSSELNVNALLLGDSALYLCASSWAEGTVYGYTFGSGTRLTVV.

The chain is built from TRBV21-1 and TRBJ1-2; the table's D gene call, TRBD1, was not cross checked with the DNA. TRBV21-1 has pseudogene status. CDR3 length: 12 amino acids. Written as DNA, the CDR3 is TGTGCCAGGCCCGGGACAGACTATGGCTACACCTTC. Amino acid sequence: CARPGTDYGYTF.

This clone was seen a handful of times. This chain joins TRBV5-4 and TRBJ1-1; the match to TRBD1 covers 7 bases. After removal of 9 bases from V and 4 bases from J, the junction contained 27 bases not matched to a gene. CDR1 and CDR2 from the germline V gene are SGHNT and YYREEE (reference sequence). The CDR3 runs to 19 residues. CDR3 residues: CATQLVLTGRAWGVTEAFF. The CDR3 DNA reads TGTGCCACCCAGCTTGTTCTGACAGGGAGGGCGTGGGGTGTCACTGAAGCTTTCTTT.

The chain uses TRBV2 and TRBJ1-4; D uncertain. The CDR3 is 14 residues long. Germline V CDR1 and CDR2: SNHLY, FYNNEI. Trimming shortened V by 5 bases and J by 0 bases, and 7 bases separated the two germline ends. The CDR3 nucleotides are TGTGCCAGCAGTCGATCTGCAACTAATGAAAAACTGTTTTTT. Protein product: CASSRSATNEKLFF.

The chain is built from TRBV5-1 and TRBJ1-2; no firm D call. V dropped 0 bases and J dropped 2 bases, with 8 bases sitting between them. There are 14 residues in the CDR3. CDR1 is SGHRS and CDR2 is YFSETQ in the germline V gene. CDR3 coding DNA: TGCGCCAGCAGCTTGGAACCAAACAACTATGGCTACACCTTC. Protein product: CASSLEPNNYGYTF. The variable domain in full, with the rest retrieved from reference TRBV5-1 and TRBJ1-2, is KAGVTQTPRYLIKTRGQQVTLSCSPISGHRSVSWYQQTPGQGLQFLFEYFSETQRNKGNFPGRFSGRQFSNSRSEMNVSTLELGDSALYLCASSLEPNNYGYTFGSGTRLTVV.

The CDR3 sequence: CASSWGDTGYGYTF. Written as DNA, the CDR3 is TGTGCCAGCAGTTGGGGGGATACAGGGTACGGCTACACCTTC. This chain joins TRBV28 and TRBJ1-2; tentative D call: TRBD1 (6 bases). There are 14 residues in the CDR3. In germline, CDR1 is MDHEN, CDR2 SYDVKM. The ends were cut back, 4 bases at V and 8 bases at J, with 17 bases in the middle.

This clone is a singleton in its sample. This rearrangement joins TRBV7-6 to TRBJ2-5, with TRBD2 matching over 8 bases. After removal of 7 bases from V and 1 base from J, the junction contained 8 bases not matched to a gene. Germline V CDR1 and CDR2: SGHVS, FNYEAQ. CDR3 length: 15 residues. CDR3 protein: CASTQGAGGQETQYF. As DNA, the CDR3 is TGTGCCAGCACCCAAGGGGCGGGGGGCCAAGAGACCCAGTACTTC.

The rearrangement uses TRBV19 and TRBJ2-7; D is ambiguous. CDR3 length equals 13 residues. V lost 5 bases and J 3 bases, leaving 11 bases between the germline ends. Germline CDR1 and CDR2: LNHDA and SQIVND (reference sequence). CDR3 nucleotides: TGTGCCAGTAGTCAAACCCTCGGCTACGAGCAGTACTTC. Translating gives CASSQTLGYEQYF.

This sequence joins TRBV7-9 and TRBJ2-7; 9 bases match TRBD2. In germline, CDR1 is SEHNR, CDR2 FQNEAQ (reference sequence). The junction had 2 bases not matched to a gene; V was cut back by 3 bases and J by 2 bases. The CDR3 covers 14 residues. This CDR3 is CASSFSGSPYEQYF. The DNA for the CDR3 is TGTGCCAGCAGCTTTAGCGGGAGTCCCTACGAGCAGTACTTC.

This clone was seen only once. This chain connects TRBV7-3 to TRBJ2-5; 12 nucleotides agree with TRBD2. CDR3 length: 15 amino acids. CDR1 SGHTA and CDR2 FQGTGA come from the germline V gene. V lost 5 bases to trimming and J lost 2 bases; unmatched junction nucleotides: 3. The CDR3, as DNA: TGTGCCAGCAGCCCAGGACTAGCGGGACAAGAGACCCAGTACTTC. This codes for CASSPGLAGQETQYF. The full variable domain, completed using reference TRBV7-3 and TRBJ2-5, is GAGVSQTPSNKVTEKGKYVELRCDPISGHTALYWYRQSLGQGPEFLIYFQGTGAADDSGLPNDRFFAVRPEGSVSTLKIQRTERGDSAVYLCASSPGLAGQETQYFGPGTRLLVL.

This chain connects TRBV7-3 to TRBJ2-5; D may be TRBD1 (5 bases). The CDR3 sequence is 13 residues long. The ends were cut back, 2 bases at V and 6 bases at J, with 10 bases in the middle. Germline CDR1 is SGHTA and CDR2 is FQGTGA. CDR3 sequence: CASSLGWGQTQYF. The CDR3, as DNA: TGTGCCAGCAGCTTAGGGTGGGGCCAGACCCAGTACTTC.

This sequence joins TRBV4-1 and TRBJ2-1; D unresolved. CDR1 is MGHRA, CDR2 YSYEKL, per germline. Trimming removed 0 bases from V and 1 base from J, with 4 bases in between. CDR3 length equals 14 residues. The CDR3 DNA reads as TGCGCCAGCAGCCAAGAGGGTTCCTACAATGAGCAGTTCTTC. It specifies CASSQEGSYNEQFF.

V gene TRBV9 combines with J gene TRBJ2-3; D not certain. V dropped 1 base and J dropped 0 bases, with 3 bases sitting between them. The CDR3 runs to 13 residues. CDR1 is SGDLS and CDR2 is YYNGEE in the germline V gene. The CDR3 nucleotides are TGTGCCAGCAGCGTACTTAGCACAGATACGCAGTATTTT. This translates into CASSVLSTDTQYF.

The chain uses TRBV28 and TRBJ2-4, with D possibly matching TRBD1 (5 bases). CDR1 MDHEN and CDR2 SYDVKM come from the germline V gene. Trimming removed 6 bases from V and 8 bases from J, with 20 bases in between. The CDR3 loop spans 15 amino acids. CDR3 protein: CASSLTQGAVDIQYF. Here the CDR3 DNA reads TGTGCCAGCAGCCTTACCCAGGGTGCCGTGGACATTCAGTACTTC.

The V call is TRBV6-1, the J call TRBJ2-1; D is uncertain. The CDR3 is 15 amino acids. The germline V and J ends were trimmed by 4 bases and 0 bases, with 10 bases remaining between them. The germline CDR1 and CDR2 sequences are MNHNS and SASEGT. The CDR3 region is CASSVGLSSYNEQFF. In DNA form, the CDR3 reads TGTGCCAGCAGTGTCGGCCTAAGCTCCTACAATGAGCAGTTCTTC.

V usage is TRBV19 and J usage is TRBJ1-5; 9 bases agree with TRBD1. CDR1 is LNHDA, CDR2 SQIVND, per germline (reference sequence). V lost 4 bases, J lost 0 bases, and 7 bases stayed unmatched. There are 17 residues in the CDR3. The CDR3 is CASSTGQGQTSNQPQHF. CDR3 DNA sequence: TGTGCCAGTAGTACCGGACAGGGGCAAACTAGCAATCAGCCCCAGCATTTT.

This rearrangement joins TRBV7-2 to TRBJ2-7; TRBD1 aligns across 7 bases. The germline V gene has CDR1 SGHTA and CDR2 FQGNSA. V shed 1 base and J 0 bases; nucleotides not matched to a gene: 3. CDR3 length: 15 amino acids. CDR3 region: CASSLGQGDSYEQYF. CDR3 nucleotides: TGTGCCAGCAGCTTAGGGCAGGGGGACTCCTACGAGCAGTACTTC.

This clone was observed a handful of times. The V call is TRBV6-1, the J call TRBJ2-7; no firm D call. The V end lost 5 bases, the J end lost 3 bases, and 8 bases lay between the germline ends. The CDR3 loop spans 12 amino acids. Germline V gene data show CDR1 as MNHNS and CDR2 as SASEGT. CDR3 region: CASSPGDYEQYF. CDR3 coding DNA: TGTGCCAGCAGTCCTGGGGACTACGAGCAGTACTTC.

The chain employs TRBV4-1 and TRBJ1-4; D uncertain. This CDR3 spans 14 amino acids. Germline V gives CDR1 MGHRA, CDR2 YSYEKL. V gave up 2 bases and J gave up 4 bases, with 8 bases separating them. The CDR3 sequence is CASSQPDLNEKLFF. The CDR3 region has the DNA TGCGCCAGCAGCCAACCGGACCTTAATGAAAAACTGTTTTTT.

This clone has a handful of counts. This chain connects TRBV5-6 to TRBJ2-2; possibly TRBD2 for D (7 bases). Trimming pared 4 bases from V and 4 bases from J, leaving 17 bases between. The CDR3 spans 16 residues. Germline values: CDR1 SGHDT, CDR2 YYEEEE. This CDR3 reads CASSPPGGLGTGELFF. The CDR3 DNA is TGTGCCAGCAGCCCCCCCGGGGGGCTAGGCACCGGGGAGCTGTTTTTT. Looking up the rest from reference TRBV5-6 and TRBJ2-2 gives the full variable domain: DAGVTQSPTHLIKTRGQQVTLRCSPKSGHDTVSWYQQALGQGPQFIFQYYEEEERQRGNFPDRFSGHQFPNYSSELNVNALLLGDSALYLCASSPPGGLGTGELFFGEGSRLTVL.

This chain uses TRBV29-1 with TRBJ2-1; the D gene could be TRBD1 or TRBD2 (5 bases each). The V end was cut by 7 bases, the J end by 4 bases, with 14 bases between. The germline V gene encodes CDR1 SQVTM and CDR2 ANQGSEA. This CDR3 region has 13 residues. The CDR3 reads CSGWGTGYNEQFF. CDR3 nucleotide sequence: TGCAGCGGATGGGGGACGGGATACAATGAGCAGTTCTTC.

The chain recombines TRBV7-2 with TRBJ2-3; 11 nucleotides align to TRBD2. CDR3 length equals 15 residues. The junction had 9 bases not matched to a gene; V was cut back by 3 bases and J by 10 bases. The germline gives CDR1 SGHTA, CDR2 FQGNSA. As DNA, the CDR3 is TGTGCCAGCAGCTTTTCCCTAGCGGGGGGCTTTTCGCAGTATTTT. Translated: CASSFSLAGGFSQYF.